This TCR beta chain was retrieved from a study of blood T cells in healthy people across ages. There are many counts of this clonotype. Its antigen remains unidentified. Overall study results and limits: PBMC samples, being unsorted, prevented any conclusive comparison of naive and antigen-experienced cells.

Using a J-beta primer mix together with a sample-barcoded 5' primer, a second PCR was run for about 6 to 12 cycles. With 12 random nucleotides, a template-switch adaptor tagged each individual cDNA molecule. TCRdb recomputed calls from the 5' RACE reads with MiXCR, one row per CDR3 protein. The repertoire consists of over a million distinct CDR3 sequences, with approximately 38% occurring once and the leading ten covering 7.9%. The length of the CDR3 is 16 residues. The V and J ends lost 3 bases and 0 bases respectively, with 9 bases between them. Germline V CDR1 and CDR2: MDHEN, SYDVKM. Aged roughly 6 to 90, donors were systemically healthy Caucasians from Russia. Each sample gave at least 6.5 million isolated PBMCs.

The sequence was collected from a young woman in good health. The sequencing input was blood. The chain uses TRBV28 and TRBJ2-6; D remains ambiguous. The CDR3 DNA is TGTGCCAGCAGTTTCGGAGTTTCCTCTGGGGCCAACGTCCTGACTTTC. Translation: CASSFGVSSGANVLTF.